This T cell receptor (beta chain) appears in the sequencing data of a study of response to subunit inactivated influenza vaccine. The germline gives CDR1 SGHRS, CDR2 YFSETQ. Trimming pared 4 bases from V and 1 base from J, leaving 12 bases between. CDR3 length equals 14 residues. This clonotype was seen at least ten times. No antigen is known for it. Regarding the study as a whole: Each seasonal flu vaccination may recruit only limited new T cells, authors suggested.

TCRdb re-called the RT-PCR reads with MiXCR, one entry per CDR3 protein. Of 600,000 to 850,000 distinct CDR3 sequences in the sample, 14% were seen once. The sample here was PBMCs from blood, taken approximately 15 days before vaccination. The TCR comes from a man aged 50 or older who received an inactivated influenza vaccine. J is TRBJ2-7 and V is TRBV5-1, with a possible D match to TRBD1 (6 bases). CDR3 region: CASSIQGMSYEQYF. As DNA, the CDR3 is TGCGCCAGCAGCATACAGGGAATGTCCTACGAGCAGTACTTC.